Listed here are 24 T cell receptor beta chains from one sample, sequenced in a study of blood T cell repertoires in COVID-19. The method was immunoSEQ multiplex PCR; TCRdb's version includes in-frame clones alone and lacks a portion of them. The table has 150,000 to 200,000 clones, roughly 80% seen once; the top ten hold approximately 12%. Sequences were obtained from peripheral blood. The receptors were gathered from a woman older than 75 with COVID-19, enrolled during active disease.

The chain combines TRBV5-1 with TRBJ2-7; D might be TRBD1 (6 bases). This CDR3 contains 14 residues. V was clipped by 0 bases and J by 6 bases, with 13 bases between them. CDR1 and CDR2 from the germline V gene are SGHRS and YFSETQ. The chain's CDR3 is CASSLDRAVGEQYF. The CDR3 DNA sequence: TGCGCCAGCAGCTTGGACAGGGCGGTCGGCGAGCAGTACTTC.

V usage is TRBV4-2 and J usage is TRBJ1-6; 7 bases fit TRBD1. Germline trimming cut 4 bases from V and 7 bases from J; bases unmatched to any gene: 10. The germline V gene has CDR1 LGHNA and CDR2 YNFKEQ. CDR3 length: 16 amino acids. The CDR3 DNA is TGTGCCAGCAGCCGAAAGTGGACAGGAGAGAATTCACCCCTCCACTTT. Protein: CASSRKWTGENSPLHF.

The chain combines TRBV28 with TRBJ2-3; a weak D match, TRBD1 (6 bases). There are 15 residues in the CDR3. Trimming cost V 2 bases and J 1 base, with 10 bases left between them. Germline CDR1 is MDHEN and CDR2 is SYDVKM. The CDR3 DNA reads TGTGCCAGCAGTTTAGAACAGGGAGGCACAGATACGCAGTATTTT. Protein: CASSLEQGGTDTQYF.

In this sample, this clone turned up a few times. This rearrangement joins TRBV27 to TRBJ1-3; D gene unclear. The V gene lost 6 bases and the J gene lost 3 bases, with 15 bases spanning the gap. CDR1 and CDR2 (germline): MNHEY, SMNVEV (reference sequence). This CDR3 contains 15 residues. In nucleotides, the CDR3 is TGTGCCAGCAGCCACTTTTCGACTATTGGAAACACCATATATTTT. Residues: CASSHFSTIGNTIYF.

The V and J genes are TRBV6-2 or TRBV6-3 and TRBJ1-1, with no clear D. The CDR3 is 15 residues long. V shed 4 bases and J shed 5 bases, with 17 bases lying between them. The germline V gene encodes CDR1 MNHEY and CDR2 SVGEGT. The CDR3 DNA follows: TGTGCCAGCAGTTTTATGCCGGGAGGTGGTACTGAAGCTTTCTTT. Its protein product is CASSFMPGGGTEAFF.

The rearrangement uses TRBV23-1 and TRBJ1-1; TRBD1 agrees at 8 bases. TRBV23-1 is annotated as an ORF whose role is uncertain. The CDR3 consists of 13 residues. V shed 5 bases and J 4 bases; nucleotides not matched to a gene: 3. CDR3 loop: CASSGQGGTEAFF. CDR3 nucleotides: TGCGCCAGCAGTGGACAGGGCGGCACTGAAGCTTTCTTT.

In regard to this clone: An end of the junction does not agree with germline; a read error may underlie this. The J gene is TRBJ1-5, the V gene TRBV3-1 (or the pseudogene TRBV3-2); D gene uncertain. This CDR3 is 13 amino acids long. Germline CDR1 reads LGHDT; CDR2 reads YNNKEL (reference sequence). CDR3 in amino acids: CASSQAGGQPQHF. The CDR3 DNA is TGTGCCAGCAGTCAAGCGGGCGGGCAGCCCCAGCATTTT.

DNA of the CDR3: TGTGCCAGCAGTTCCCCAGGCCCTCTTGTCTACGAGCAGTACTTC. This gives the protein CASSSPGPLVYEQYF. The chain links TRBV28 to TRBJ2-7; no definite D call. The V end lost 4 bases, the J end lost 3 bases, and 16 bases lay between the germline ends. This CDR3 region has 15 residues. Germline lookup yields CDR1 MDHEN and CDR2 SYDVKM.

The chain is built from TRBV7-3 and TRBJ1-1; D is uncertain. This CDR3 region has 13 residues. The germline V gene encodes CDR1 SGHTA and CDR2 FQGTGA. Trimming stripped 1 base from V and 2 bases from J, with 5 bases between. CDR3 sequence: CASSLNTNTEAFF. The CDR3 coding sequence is TGTGCCAGCAGCTTAAACACCAACACTGAAGCTTTCTTT.

CDR3 amino acids: CSVEGRFYNEQFF. CDR3 bases: TGCAGCGTTGAGGGCCGCTTCTACAATGAGCAGTTCTTC. The gene calls are TRBV29-1 and TRBJ2-1; no clear D gene. The CDR3 totals 13 residues. CDR1 and CDR2 (germline): SQVTM, ANQGSEA. Trimming took off 3 bases at V and 3 bases at J, with 9 bases between the two ends.

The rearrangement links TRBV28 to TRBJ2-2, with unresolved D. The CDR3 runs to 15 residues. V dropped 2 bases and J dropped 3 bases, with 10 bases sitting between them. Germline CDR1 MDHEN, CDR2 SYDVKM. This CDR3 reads CASSLRNRHTGELFF. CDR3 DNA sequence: TGTGCCAGCAGTTTACGTAACAGACACACCGGGGAGCTGTTTTTT.

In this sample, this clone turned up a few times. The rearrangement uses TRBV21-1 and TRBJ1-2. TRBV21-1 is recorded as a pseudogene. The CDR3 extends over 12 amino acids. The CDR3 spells CASSKEDWGGTF. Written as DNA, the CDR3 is TGTGCCAGCAGCAAAGAAGATTGGGGGGGGACCTTC.

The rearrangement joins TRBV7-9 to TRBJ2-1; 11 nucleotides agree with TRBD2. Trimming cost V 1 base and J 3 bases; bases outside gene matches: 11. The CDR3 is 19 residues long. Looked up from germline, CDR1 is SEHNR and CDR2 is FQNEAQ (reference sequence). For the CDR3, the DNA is TGTGCCAGCAGCTTAGAGACTAGCGGGACCCACATGGGCTACAATGAGCAGTTCTTC. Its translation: CASSLETSGTHMGYNEQFF.

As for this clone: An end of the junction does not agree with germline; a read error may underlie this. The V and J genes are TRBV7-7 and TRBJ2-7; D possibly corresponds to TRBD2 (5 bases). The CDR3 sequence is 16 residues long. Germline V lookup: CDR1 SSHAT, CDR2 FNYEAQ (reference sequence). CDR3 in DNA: TGTGCTAGCAGCTTTAGGACCGGGAAGAGGTCCTACGAGCAGTACTTC. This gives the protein CASSFRTGKRSYEQYF.

CDR3 DNA sequence: TGTGCCAGTACCGGACAGGCGCCCCTCAATGAGCAGTTCTTC. Translation: CASTGQAPLNEQFF. The chain recombines TRBV19 with TRBJ2-1; 7 nucleotides match TRBD1. This CDR3 region has 14 residues. V was pared by 7 bases and J by 6 bases, with 9 bases of the junction left unmatched. The germline gives CDR1 LNHDA, CDR2 SQIVND (reference sequence). The full variable domain, with the rest looked up from reference TRBV19 and TRBJ2-1, is DGGITQSPKYLFRKEGQNVTLSCEQNLNHDAMYWYRQDPGQGLRLIYYSQIVNDFQKGDIAEGYSVSREKKESFPLTVTSAQKNPTAFYLCASTGQAPLNEQFFGPGTRLTVL.

CDR3 sequence (DNA): TGTGCCAGCTCACCCGGGACACGCATCTACGAGCAGTACTTC. Its translation is CASSPGTRIYEQYF. The chain links TRBV18 to TRBJ2-7; D possibly corresponds to TRBD1 (6 bases). V dropped 3 bases and J dropped 3 bases, with 12 bases sitting between them. Germline CDR1 KGHSH, CDR2 LQKENI. This CDR3 is built from 14 residues.

The CDR3 region has the DNA TGTGCCAGCAGCGTAGCAGGGGACTCCTACAATGAGCAGTTCTTC. This translates into CASSVAGDSYNEQFF. This chain joins TRBV9 and TRBJ2-1, with D perhaps TRBD1 (6 bases). CDR3 length: 15 residues. V dropped 0 bases and J dropped 0 bases, with 7 bases sitting between them. Germline CDR1 reads SGDLS; CDR2 reads YYNGEE.

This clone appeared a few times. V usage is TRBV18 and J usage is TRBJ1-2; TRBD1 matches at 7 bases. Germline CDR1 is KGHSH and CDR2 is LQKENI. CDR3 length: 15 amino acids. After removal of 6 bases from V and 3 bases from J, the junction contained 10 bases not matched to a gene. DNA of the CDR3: TGTGCCAGCTCTCCCTCCTCCAGGGGGGACTATGGCTACACCTTC. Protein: CASSPSSRGDYGYTF.

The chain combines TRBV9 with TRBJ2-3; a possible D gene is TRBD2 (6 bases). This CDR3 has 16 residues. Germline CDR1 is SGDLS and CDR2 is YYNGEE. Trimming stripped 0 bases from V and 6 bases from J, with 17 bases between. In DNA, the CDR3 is TGTGCCAGCAGCGTAGAAGGACCCGGGAGTGGGGATACGCAGTATTTT. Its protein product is CASSVEGPGSGDTQYF. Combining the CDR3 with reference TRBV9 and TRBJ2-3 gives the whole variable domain DSGVTQTPKHLITATGQRVTLRCSPRSGDLSVYWYQQSLDQGLQFLIQYYNGEERAKGNILERFSAQQFPDLHSELNLSSLELGDSALYFCASSVEGPGSGDTQYFGPGTRLTVL.

The CDR3 DNA follows: TGTGCCAGCAGCGAAGGACAGGGGGAAAAACTGTTTTTT. Its protein is CASSEGQGEKLFF. V and J are TRBV21-1 and TRBJ1-4; TRBD1 is the table's D call, not checked against the DNA. TRBV21-1 is a pseudogene. There are 13 residues in the CDR3.

CDR3 DNA sequence: TGTGCCAGCAGTCTGGGGGCTTACTCTGGAAACACCATATATTTT. As protein: CASSLGAYSGNTIYF. This chain uses TRBV6-5 with TRBJ1-3; a weak D match, TRBD1 (6 bases). V was shortened by 5 bases and J by 0 bases, with 11 bases between the two germline ends. Germline V gene sequence: CDR1 MNHEY, CDR2 SVGAGI. The CDR3 has 15 residues.

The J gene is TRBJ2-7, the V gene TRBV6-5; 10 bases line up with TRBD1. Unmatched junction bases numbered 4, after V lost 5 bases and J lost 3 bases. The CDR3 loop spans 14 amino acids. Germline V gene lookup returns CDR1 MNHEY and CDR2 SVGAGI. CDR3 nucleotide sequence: TGTGCCAGCAGTCGGACAGGGGGAGGCTACGAGCAGTACTTC. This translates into CASSRTGGGYEQYF.

The DNA for the CDR3 is TGTGCCAGTAGAGACCGAGGGACGGGAGGCAACGAGCAGTACTTC. Its protein product is CASRDRGTGGNEQYF. The chain recombines TRBV19 with TRBJ2-7; 7 bases match TRBD2. This CDR3 is built from 15 residues. Germline V gene data show CDR1 as LNHDA and CDR2 as SQIVND (reference sequence). With V trimmed by 6 bases and J by 5 bases, 13 bases remained unmatched. The entire variable domain, with the rest obtained from reference TRBV19 and TRBJ2-7, is as follows: DGGITQSPKYLFRKEGQNVTLSCEQNLNHDAMYWYRQDPGQGLRLIYYSQIVNDFQKGDIAEGYSVSREKKESFPLTVTSAQKNPTAFYLCASRDRGTGGNEQYFGPGTRLTVT.

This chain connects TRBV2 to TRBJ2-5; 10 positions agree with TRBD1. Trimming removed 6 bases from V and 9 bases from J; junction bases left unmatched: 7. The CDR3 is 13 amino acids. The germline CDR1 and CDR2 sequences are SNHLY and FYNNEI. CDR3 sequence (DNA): TGTGCCAGCAGGGGGACAGGGGCCGGGGCCCAGTACTTC. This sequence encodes CASRGTGAGAQYF. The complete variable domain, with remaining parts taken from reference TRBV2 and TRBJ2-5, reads EPEVTQTPSHQVTQMGQEVILRCVPISNHLYFYWYRQILGQKVEFLVSFYNNEISEKSEIFDDQFSVERPDGSNFTLKIRSTKLEDSAMYFCASRGTGAGAQYFGPGTRLLVL.